The clone carrying this TCR beta chain was detected a few times. Its antigen is as yet unknown. The source of the sample is a study of T cells after yellow fever vaccination. General study results and limits: Boosting was followed by the reappearance of most primary-vaccination clones (around 95% CD4, about 88% CD8). The secondary response was weaker but peaked faster, day 5 versus 15.

Trimming cost V 3 bases and J 5 bases; bases outside gene matches: 4. The CDR3 loop spans 14 amino acids. TCRdb re-called the 5' RACE reads with MiXCR, one entry per CDR3 protein. The sample includes some 350,000 distinct CDR3 sequences, roughly 9.4% of them seen just once. The sequencing used PBMCs, collected on the day of the first yellow fever vaccination. This TCR was recovered from a man between 18 and 29 years old who received the YFV17D yellow fever vaccine. The chain carries TRBV12-3 or TRBV12-4 and TRBJ2-1, with 7 bases matching TRBD2. The CDR3 DNA follows: TGTGCCAGCAGTTTCGCGGGGGAGCACAATGAGCAGTTCTTC. It encodes CASSFAGEHNEQFF.